A single sample gave rise to the 20 T cell receptor beta chains below, sequenced in a study of control samples from healthy donors and cancer patients. Generated by immunoSEQ multiplex PCR, the TCRdb table keeps only in-frame clones and is missing some. The table shows over 60,000 clones, with 65% to 90% occurring only once. Sequencing was done on a sample of blood. The receptors shown here come from a man in his forties in good health.

V gene TRBV10-3 combines with J gene TRBJ2-1; D possibly corresponds to TRBD1 (5 bases). V lost 2 bases and J 3 bases, leaving 5 bases between the germline ends. The CDR3 is made up of 13 amino acids. CDR1 is ENHRY, CDR2 SYGVKD, per germline. CDR3 amino acids: CAISEDSYNEQFF. For the CDR3, the DNA is TGTGCCATCAGTGAGGACAGCTACAATGAGCAGTTCTTC.

The V and J genes are TRBV7-3 and TRBJ2-1, with 7 bases identical to TRBD2. V lost 1 base, J lost 2 bases, and 8 bases stayed unmatched. Germline V lookup: CDR1 SGHTA, CDR2 FQGTGA. The CDR3 is made up of 17 amino acids. CDR3 coding DNA: TGTGCCAGCAGCTTAAATCCTCCGGGAGGAGCCTACAATGAGCAGTTCTTC. It codes for CASSLNPPGGAYNEQFF.

This chain connects TRBV9 to TRBJ2-2; 12 positions agree with TRBD2. This CDR3 has 18 amino acids. Germline V CDR1 and CDR2: SGDLS, YYNGEE. V dropped 4 bases and J dropped 2; count of bases not matched to a gene: 9. CDR3 sequence reads: CASSPRTSGTGNTGELFF. The CDR3 DNA follows: TGTGCCAGCAGCCCCCGGACTAGCGGGACCGGAAACACCGGGGAGCTGTTTTTT.

The chain uses TRBV30 and TRBJ2-7; D is possibly TRBD1 or TRBD2 (5 bases each). CDR3 length equals 14 residues. V was cut by 4 bases and J by 3 bases, with 16 bases left in between. Germline values: CDR1 GTSNPN, CDR2 SVGIG (reference sequence). CDR3 coding DNA: TGTGCCTGGAAGAAGGGGACGGCCGTCTACGAGCAGTACTTC. Its protein product is CAWKKGTAVYEQYF.

This chain links TRBV2 with TRBJ2-3; a weak D match, TRBD1 (6 bases). The CDR3 is 14 amino acids. Per the germline V gene, CDR1 is SNHLY and CDR2 is FYNNEI. The ends were cut back, 8 bases at V and 1 base at J, with 13 bases in the middle. The DNA of the CDR3 is TGTGCCAGCCTGTCAGGGGTCCGCACAGATACGCAGTATTTT. Translating it yields CASLSGVRTDTQYF.

The chain couples TRBV6-2 or TRBV6-3 to TRBJ1-6; D unclear. Looked up from germline, CDR1 is MNHEY and CDR2 is SVGEGT. The CDR3 contains 15 residues. Trimming removed 6 bases from V and 6 bases from J, with 15 bases in between. CDR3 amino acids: CASRPRREINSPLHF. CDR3 DNA: TGTGCCAGCAGGCCTAGACGGGAAATTAATTCACCCCTCCACTTT.

This clone appeared once. The chain couples TRBV19 to TRBJ1-2; D call uncertain. From germline, CDR1 is LNHDA and CDR2 SQIVND (reference sequence). The CDR3 consists of 15 residues. V was clipped by 7 bases and J by 0 bases, with 15 bases between them. In DNA form, the CDR3 reads TGTGCCAGTAATCCTCAGTTCCCGTCTAACTATGGCTACACCTTC. This sequence encodes CASNPQFPSNYGYTF.

The chain has TRBV18 and TRBJ1-1; TRBD1 matches at 9 bases. Per germline, CDR1 KGHSH and CDR2 LQKENI. J lost 6 bases, V lost 5 bases, and 16 bases had no gene match. The CDR3 extends over 17 amino acids. The CDR3 is CASSAGTGRGSTSEAFF. The CDR3 bases are TGTGCCAGCTCAGCCGGGACAGGGAGGGGGTCGACGTCTGAAGCTTTCTTT.

The rearrangement uses TRBV27 and TRBJ1-2; TRBD1 agrees at 9 bases. This CDR3 comprises 14 residues. Germline lookup yields CDR1 MNHEY and CDR2 SMNVEV (reference sequence). V was pared by 7 bases and J by 7 bases, with 10 bases of the junction left unmatched. DNA of the CDR3: TGTGCCAGCATTAAGGGACAGGGATTATCTGGCTACACCTTC. This translates into CASIKGQGLSGYTF.

V gene TRBV15 combines with J gene TRBJ2-2; TRBD2 matches 12 bases. Germline lookup yields CDR1 LNHNV and CDR2 YYDKDF (reference sequence). V shed 7 bases, J shed 5 bases, and the junction held 8 bases outside the gene matches. The CDR3 runs to 16 residues. The CDR3 DNA reads TGTGCCACCACACGACTAGCGGGAGTGGAAACCGGGGAGCTGTTTTTT. This translates into CATTRLAGVETGELFF.

This clone was observed once. The chain couples TRBV28 to TRBJ1-1, with unresolved D. Trimming stripped 5 bases from V and 5 bases from J, with 12 bases between. The CDR3 length is 13 residues. Germline CDR1 is MDHEN and CDR2 is SYDVKM. DNA for the CDR3: TGTGCCAGCAGTCACCCCTGGGAGACTGAAGCTTTCTTT. It translates to CASSHPWETEAFF.

The rearrangement links TRBV25-1 to TRBJ1-6; D might be TRBD1 (6 bases). The CDR3 has 16 amino acids. V gave up 5 bases and J gave up 7 bases, with 18 bases separating them. Germline loops: CDR1 MGHDK, CDR2 SYGVNS. Written as DNA, the CDR3 is TGTGCCAGCAGTCCCCCCAGGGGTGAGACGAATTCACCCCTCCACTTT. Amino acids: CASSPPRGETNSPLHF.

A single count supports this clone. The chain carries TRBV7-2 and TRBJ2-7; D remains ambiguous. In germline, CDR1 is SGHTA, CDR2 FQGNSA. V lost 1 base, J lost 4 bases, and 14 bases lay in between. CDR3 size: 15 residues. The DNA of the CDR3 is TGTGCCAGCAGCTTAGACTGGCGGTTTATTTACGAGCAGTACTTC. Its translation is CASSLDWRFIYEQYF.

This clone was counted between two and nine times. J is TRBJ1-1 and V is TRBV15, with no clear D. Germline lookup yields CDR1 LNHNV and CDR2 YYDKDF (reference sequence). V lost 0 bases to trimming and J lost 1 base, with 6 bases between them. The CDR3 contains 14 residues. The CDR3 bases are TGTGCCACCAGCAGAGATTGGGGGAACACTGAAGCTTTCTTT. Translated, it gives CATSRDWGNTEAFF.

The chain employs TRBV6-4 and TRBJ2-1, with TRBD1 identical over 12 bases. There are 16 residues in the CDR3. With 3 bases clipped from V and 5 bases from J, the junction kept 5 bases outside the gene matches. Germline V gives CDR1 MRHNA, CDR2 SNTAGT. CDR3 loop: CASSETGTGGHNEQFF. The CDR3 nucleotides read TGTGCCAGCAGTGAAACCGGGACAGGGGGCCACAATGAGCAGTTCTTC.

As regards this clone: This CDR3 is also generated by other DNA sequences in the sample. This chain links TRBV7-9 with TRBJ1-1; D gene uncertain. V lost 1 base to trimming and J lost 1 base, with 4 bases between them. This CDR3 has 13 amino acids. CDR1 and CDR2 from the germline V gene are SEHNR and FQNEAQ (reference sequence). Written as DNA, the CDR3 is TGTGCCAGCAGCTTAGGCCGGAACACTGAAGCTTTCTTT. Residues: CASSLGRNTEAFF.

This chain connects TRBV20-1 to TRBJ2-1; TRBD1 aligns across 7 bases. This CDR3 region has 11 residues. Germline CDR1 and CDR2: DFQATT and SNEGSKA (reference sequence). CDR3 region: CKGDRVNEQFF. CDR3 DNA sequence: TGCAAGGGAGACAGGGTCAATGAGCAGTTCTTC.

J is TRBJ1-5 and V is TRBV13; D call uncertain. Germline V gives CDR1 PRHDT, CDR2 FYEKMQ (reference sequence). CDR3 length equals 14 residues. V lost 0 bases and J 2 bases, leaving 5 bases between the germline ends. CDR3 protein: CASSLGGRNQPQHF. DNA of the CDR3: TGTGCCAGCAGCTTAGGAGGGCGCAATCAGCCCCAGCATTTT.

The rearrangement joins TRBV18 to TRBJ2-7; 8 bases map to TRBD2. With 2 bases clipped from V and 1 base from J, the junction kept 7 bases outside the gene matches. The CDR3 extends over 16 amino acids. CDR1 and CDR2 (germline): KGHSH, LQKENI. The CDR3 nucleotides are TGTGCCAGCTCACCATTTACGCCTAGCGGGTCCTACGAGCAGTACTTC. It encodes CASSPFTPSGSYEQYF.

The chain recombines TRBV6-6 with TRBJ1-2; 7 bases fit TRBD1. The germline V gene has CDR1 MNHNY and CDR2 SVGAGI (reference sequence). V shed 4 bases, J shed 10 bases, and the junction held 9 bases outside the gene matches. CDR3 length: 13 residues. The CDR3 coding sequence is TGTGCCAGCAGTTCGCTCAGACAGGGAGACTACACCTTC. This gives the protein CASSSLRQGDYTF.